This T cell receptor beta chain was identified during a study of molecular identifiers for immune sequencing clone quantification. On the study more broadly: Four of five splits of RNA from about 20,000 or 100,000 naive CD8 cells were sequenced in replicates.

The V and J ends lost 3 bases and 1 base respectively, with 12 bases between them. Germline V gene lookup returns CDR1 MGHRA and CDR2 YSYEKL. The length of the CDR3 is 15 residues. TCRdb redid the calling of the PCR reads with MiXCR, one entry per CDR3 protein. Of 250,000 to 400,000 distinct CDR3 sequences in the sample, 20% to 25% were seen once. The sequence was collected from a human donor in good health. Some libraries in this study had Jurkat cell RNA spiked in. The sample taken for sequencing was naive CD8+ T cells from blood, with Jurkat cell RNA spiked in. Regarding subset: FACS-sorted CD8+CD4-CCR7+CD45RA+ naive T cells. V is TRBV4-1 and J is TRBJ1-1; TRBD1 might be the D (5 bases). The CDR3 DNA reads as TGCGCCAGCAGCCACCTAACAGGCCCGAACACTGAAGCTTTCTTT. Its protein product is CASSHLTGPNTEAFF.